The entry that follows covers one T cell receptor beta chain sequence. Germline V gives CDR1 SGHAT, CDR2 FQDESV (reference sequence). This CDR3 is 16 amino acids long. Trimming stripped 1 base from V and 5 bases from J, with 15 bases between. The investigators reverse transcribed all of the isolated RNA, so they sequenced expressed TCRB transcripts. Libraries were prepared by immunoSEQ multiplex PCR; TCRdb keeps only in-frame clonotypes and omits some of them. Here the sample spans 140,000 or so clones, about 8.7% being singletons. The sample belongs to a study of beta chain features in type 1 diabetes.

This chain uses TRBV11-1 with TRBJ2-1; perhaps TRBD1 as D (8 bases). This receptor was taken from a man younger than 30 in good health. Sequenced input: central memory CD4+ T cells from blood. Here the CDR3 reads CASSLEGGDRNNEQFF. CDR3 DNA: TGTGCCAGCAGCTTAGAGGGGGGGGACAGGAACAATGAGCAGTTCTTC.